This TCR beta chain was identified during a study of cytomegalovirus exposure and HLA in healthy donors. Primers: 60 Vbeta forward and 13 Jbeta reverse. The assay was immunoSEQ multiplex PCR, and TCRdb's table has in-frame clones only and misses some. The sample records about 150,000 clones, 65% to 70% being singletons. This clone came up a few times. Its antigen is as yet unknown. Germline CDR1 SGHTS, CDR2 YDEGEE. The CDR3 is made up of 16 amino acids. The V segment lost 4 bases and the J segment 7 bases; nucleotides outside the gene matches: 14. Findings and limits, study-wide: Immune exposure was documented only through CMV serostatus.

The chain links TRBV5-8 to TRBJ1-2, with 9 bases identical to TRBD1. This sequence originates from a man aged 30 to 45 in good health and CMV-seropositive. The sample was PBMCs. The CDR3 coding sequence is TGTGCCAGCAGCCAGGGACAGGGCGGGTTGGTTGGTGGCTACACCTTC. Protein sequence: CASSQGQGGLVGGYTF.